Below, 10 T cell receptor beta chains from the same sample are listed, as sequenced in a study of cytomegalovirus exposure and HLA in healthy donors. Primers for the PCR totalled 60 Vbeta and 13 Jbeta. Using immunoSEQ multiplex PCR, the repertoire was profiled, and TCRdb retains in-frame clones only, with some absent. The table records 100,000 to 150,000 clones, around 77% of them present only once. Sequenced input: PBMCs. The origin of the receptors is a male donor in good health and CMV-seropositive.

This clone was detected only once. The genes are TRBV21-1 and TRBJ2-7; the listed D gene, TRBD1, was not tested against the DNA. TRBV21-1 is classified as a pseudogene. CDR3 length: 17 amino acids. The CDR3 DNA sequence: TGTGCCAGCAGACCGACCTCGACCGGGACAGGGATGTACGAGCAGTACTTC. It is translated as CASRPTSTGTGMYEQYF.

The gene calls are TRBV7-2 and TRBJ2-7, with 9 bases matching TRBD2. The V gene end was trimmed by 3 bases and the J gene end by 2 bases; junction bases not matched to a gene: 5. The germline gives CDR1 SGHTA, CDR2 FQGNSA. This CDR3 contains 15 residues. The CDR3 reads CASSLGTSLTYEQYF. Here the CDR3 DNA reads TGTGCCAGCAGCTTGGGGACTAGCCTCACCTACGAGCAGTACTTC.

CDR3 loop: CASSVSRDRGREQYF. The CDR3 DNA sequence: TGTGCCAGCAGCGTAAGTCGAGACAGGGGGCGCGAGCAGTACTTC. The chain is built from TRBV9 and TRBJ2-7; 10 nucleotides align to TRBD1. This CDR3 is 15 amino acids long. Germline values: CDR1 SGDLS, CDR2 YYNGEE. The J segment lost 6 bases and the V segment lost 1 base, leaving 7 bases of the junction unmatched.

This clone was found a few times. The chain combines TRBV28 with TRBJ1-3; D perhaps matches TRBD1 (5 bases). Germline loops: CDR1 MDHEN, CDR2 SYDVKM. This CDR3 is built from 15 residues. V lost 8 bases and J 0 bases, leaving 14 bases between the germline ends. CDR3 sequence (DNA): TGTGCCAGCTACAATGGGGGGTACTCTGGAAACACCATATATTTT. It translates to CASYNGGYSGNTIYF.

V is TRBV19 and J is TRBJ2-1; TRBD1 might be the D (6 bases). The ends were cut back, 4 bases at V and 0 bases at J, with 10 bases in the middle. This CDR3 comprises 15 residues. Germline CDR1 reads LNHDA; CDR2 reads SQIVND (reference sequence). The CDR3 coding sequence is TGTGCCAGTAGTACACAGGGAAACTCCTACAATGAGCAGTTCTTC. Translating gives CASSTQGNSYNEQFF.

The chain joins TRBV5-4 to TRBJ2-1, with 9 bases matching TRBD1. The CDR3 runs to 16 residues. Germline CDR1 and CDR2: SGHNT and YYREEE (reference sequence). The V segment lost 4 bases and the J segment 6 bases; nucleotides outside the gene matches: 11. The CDR3 DNA reads as TGTGCCAGCAGCCCAACCGGGACAGGGTTGGGCAATGAGCAGTTCTTC. Translation gives CASSPTGTGLGNEQFF.

The V gene is TRBV30, the J gene TRBJ1-2; the match to TRBD1 covers 10 bases. The CDR3 extends over 18 amino acids. From germline, CDR1 is GTSNPN and CDR2 SVGIG (reference sequence). V lost 3 bases to trimming and J lost 0 bases; unmatched junction nucleotides: 13. Written as DNA, the CDR3 is TGTGCCTGGAGCTCCGCCTGGGACAGGGGATCATCTAACTATGGCTACACCTTC. As protein: CAWSSAWDRGSSNYGYTF.

The chain employs TRBV9 and TRBJ2-2; D unresolved. The CDR3 is 15 residues long. Germline V lookup: CDR1 SGDLS, CDR2 YYNGEE. Between the trimmed V and J ends, which lost 0 bases and 7 bases, there was a span of 13 bases. This CDR3 is CASSVAGILDGELFF. DNA of the CDR3: TGTGCCAGCAGCGTAGCGGGTATACTGGACGGGGAGCTGTTTTTT.

J is TRBJ2-7 and V is TRBV18; 7 bases fit TRBD1. Germline CDR1 KGHSH, CDR2 LQKENI. CDR3 length: 15 residues. Trimming took 3 bases from V and 1 from J; bases not matched to a gene: 6. The CDR3 DNA is TGTGCCAGCTCACCTCGGGACAGCTTTTCCTACGAGCAGTACTTC. The encoded protein is CASSPRDSFSYEQYF.

This chain connects TRBV9 to TRBJ1-2, with TRBD1 matching 7 bases. Germline V gene sequence: CDR1 SGDLS, CDR2 YYNGEE. This CDR3 region has 15 residues. The V and J ends lost 3 bases and 5 bases, in that order; junction bases with no gene match: 10. Here the CDR3 reads CASSAGTEPLYGYTF. The CDR3 nucleotides are TGTGCCAGCAGCGCAGGGACAGAACCTCTTTATGGCTACACCTTC.